What follows is one TCR beta chain and its context. This CDR3 contains 16 residues. Germline V gene data show CDR1 as MNHEY and CDR2 as SMNVEV (reference sequence). The V end was cut by 2 bases, the J end by 8 bases, with 16 bases between. The data are from a study of blood T cell repertoires in COVID-19. The wider study: PBMCs, B-cell-depleted T cells, or T cells were the source of the cDNA or gDNA that made up the material.

Per the original data handling: Amplification of reference gene primers provided the estimated nucleated cell counts. The data were produced by immunoSEQ multiplex PCR, yet TCRdb's version contains in-frame clones alone and is incomplete. V and J calls and clone size come straight from that table; D and trimming were deduced from the DNA. This sample has 75,000 to 90,000 clones; 86% occur once, and the top ten carry approximately 8.1%. Specimen: peripheral blood. The J gene is TRBJ1-6, the V gene TRBV27; D possibly corresponds to TRBD1 (5 bases). The receptor was derived from a man aged 50 to 59 with active COVID-19. The CDR3 nucleotides are TGTGCCAGCAGTTTAGGAGGACGACGGGGGGATTCACCCCTCCACTTT. This gives the protein CASSLGGRRGDSPLHF.